The sequence of this T cell receptor (beta chain) was determined in a study of T-cell reconstitution after alpha-beta-depleted transplantation in children. Trimming left V 0 bases short and J 4 bases short, with 17 bases between. The CDR3 runs to 16 residues. Germline CDR1 is SGHRS and CDR2 is YFSETQ. Researchers prepared the TCRbeta library using unique molecular identifiers, the study reports. TCRdb processed the PCR reads anew with MiXCR; each CDR3 protein has one entry. The table includes roughly 400,000 distinct CDR3 sequences, about a fifth detected once. The chain couples TRBV5-1 to TRBJ2-7; a weak D match, TRBD2 (6 bases). This specimen consisted of PBMCs from the stem cell graft donor, obtained from the stem cell graft. The TCR sequence derives from a human donor who donated a stem cell graft to a child with acute myeloid leukemia. The chain's CDR3 is CASSLAVRAGPYEQYF. CDR3 coding DNA: TGCGCCAGCAGCTTGGCGGTTCGAGCGGGCCCTTACGAGCAGTACTTC.